This TCR beta chain emerged from a study of cytotoxic CD8 clonotypes in ibrutinib-treated CLL. Method: immunoSEQ multiplex PCR; TCRdb's copy keeps in-frame clones and lacks some. The table records about 130,000 clones, approximately 83% of them present only once. V trimming: 2 bases; J trimming: 5 bases; junction bases outside the gene matches: 6. Germline CDR1 reads MNHNY; CDR2 reads SVGAGI (reference sequence). There are 15 residues in the CDR3. The receptor was derived from a human donor with chronic lymphocytic leukemia. The chain recombines TRBV6-6 with TRBJ1-5; 7 bases line up with TRBD1. The sequenced sample was PBMCs, obtained after 24 months of ibrutinib treatment. The CDR3 DNA sequence: TGTGCCAGCAGTTACCGGCAGGGGGGGGATCAGCCCCAGCATTTT. Its translation: CASSYRQGGDQPQHF.